These 10 T cell receptor beta chains share one sample of origin, sequenced in a study of blood T cell repertoires in COVID-19. TCRdb keeps only in-frame clones here, not all; method: immunoSEQ multiplex PCR. The sample consists of more than 150,000 clones, roughly four fifths of them appearing once. The specimen was PBMCs or T cells enriched from blood (not recorded which). All receptors derive from a man aged 35-49 years who had recovered from COVID-19.

The chain links TRBV5-6 to TRBJ1-2; TRBD1 aligns across 8 bases. J gave up 4 bases and V 0 bases, and 2 bases lay outside the gene matches. The CDR3 runs 14 residues. Germline values: CDR1 SGHDT, CDR2 YYEEEE. In DNA form, the CDR3 reads TGTGCCAGCAGCTTGGTGGACAGGGTCTATGGCTACACCTTC. It is translated as CASSLVDRVYGYTF.

CDR3 nucleotide sequence: TGTGCCAGCAGCTTAGCGGGAGTCACCACAGATACGCAGTATTTT. This sequence encodes CASSLAGVTTDTQYF. The chain couples TRBV11-2 to TRBJ2-3; D is possibly TRBD2 (6 bases). This CDR3 is built from 15 residues. V dropped 1 base and J dropped 2 bases, with 10 bases sitting between them. Germline assignment: CDR1 SGHAT and CDR2 FQNNGV.

The V call is TRBV7-9, the J call TRBJ2-3, with D maybe TRBD2 (6 bases). Germline V gives CDR1 SEHNR, CDR2 FQNEAQ (reference sequence). The CDR3 consists of 18 residues. V was clipped by 3 bases and J by 1 base, with 20 bases between them. The CDR3 here is CASSLGREMTLGTDTQYF. CDR3 in DNA: TGTGCCAGCAGCTTGGGTCGGGAGATGACCCTAGGCACAGATACGCAGTATTTT.

In DNA form, the CDR3 reads TGTGCCAGCAGCTTAGGGTTTGGGGGAGGTAAAGAAGCTTTCTTT. Translated: CASSLGFGGGKEAFF. This chain uses TRBV11-2 with TRBJ1-1; D is possibly TRBD1 (5 bases). V lost 1 base and J 8 bases, leaving 17 bases between the germline ends. The CDR3 is 15 residues long. Germline loops: CDR1 SGHAT, CDR2 FQNNGV.

As DNA, the CDR3 is TGCGCCAGCAGCTCCGGGACAGCGAACACTGAAGCTTTCTTT. It is translated as CASSSGTANTEAFF. The chain has TRBV5-1 and TRBJ1-1, with 7 bases identical to TRBD1. V gave up 3 bases and J gave up 1 base; unmatched junction bases: 3. The CDR3 covers 14 residues. CDR1 and CDR2 (germline): SGHRS, YFSETQ.

The V call is TRBV7-2, the J call TRBJ2-3, with D possibly matching TRBD2 (6 bases). Germline CDR1 SGHTA, CDR2 FQGNSA. The germline V and J ends were trimmed by 7 bases and 2 bases, with 19 bases remaining between them. This CDR3 is 16 amino acids long. The chain's CDR3 is CASTVPGKRVTDTQYF. CDR3 nucleotide sequence: TGTGCCAGCACCGTTCCCGGAAAGCGGGTCACAGATACGCAGTATTTT.

For the CDR3, the DNA is TGCGCCAGCAGCCAAGAATTTCAGTACAATGAGCAGTTCTTC. It translates to CASSQEFQYNEQFF. The genes are TRBV4-3 and TRBJ2-1; D unresolved. The CDR3 sequence is 14 residues long. Looked up from germline, CDR1 is LGHNA and CDR2 is YSLEER. The germline V and J ends were trimmed by 0 bases and 4 bases, with 7 bases remaining between them.

DNA for the CDR3: TGTGCCAGCAGCTCCCCGGGACTAGCGGGACCTAACACCGGGGAGCTGTTTTTT. It codes for CASSSPGLAGPNTGELFF. The V call is TRBV11-2, the J call TRBJ2-2; the match to TRBD2 covers 13 bases. CDR3 size: 18 residues. The germline CDR1 and CDR2 sequences are SGHAT and FQNNGV. J gave up 2 bases and V 4 bases, and 7 bases lay outside the gene matches.

The chain combines TRBV11-2 with TRBJ2-7; no clear D. Trimming removed 2 bases from V and 3 bases from J, with 14 bases in between. The germline CDR1 and CDR2 sequences are SGHAT and FQNNGV. CDR3 size: 15 residues. The chain's CDR3 is CASSLQDAYLYEQYV. In DNA, the CDR3 is TGTGCCAGCAGCTTACAGGATGCCTACCTCTACGAGCAGTACGTC.

This clone was seen more than once but under ten times. The rearrangement uses TRBV5-1 and TRBJ1-5; TRBD1 matches at 8 bases. Per germline, CDR1 SGHRS and CDR2 YFSETQ. Trimming at V came to 4 bases and at J to 5 bases, leaving 8 bases not matched to a gene. CDR3 length: 15 amino acids. The CDR3 region is CASSEGTGHYQPQHF. In DNA form, the CDR3 reads TGCGCCAGCAGCGAGGGGACAGGCCATTATCAGCCCCAGCATTTT.